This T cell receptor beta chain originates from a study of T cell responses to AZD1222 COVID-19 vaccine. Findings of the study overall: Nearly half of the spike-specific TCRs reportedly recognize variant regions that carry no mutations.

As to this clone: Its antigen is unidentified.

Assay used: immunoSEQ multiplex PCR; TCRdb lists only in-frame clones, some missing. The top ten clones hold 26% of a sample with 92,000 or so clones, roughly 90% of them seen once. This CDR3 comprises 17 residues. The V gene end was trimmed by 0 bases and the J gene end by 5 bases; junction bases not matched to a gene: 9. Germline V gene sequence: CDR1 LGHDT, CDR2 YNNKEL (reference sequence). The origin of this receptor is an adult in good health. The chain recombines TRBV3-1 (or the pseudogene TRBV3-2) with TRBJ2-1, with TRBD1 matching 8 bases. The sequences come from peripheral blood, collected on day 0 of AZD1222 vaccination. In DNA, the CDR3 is TGTGCCAGCAGCCAAGACCCCCTCGCGACAGGGGACAATGAGCAGTTCTTC. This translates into CASSQDPLATGDNEQFF.